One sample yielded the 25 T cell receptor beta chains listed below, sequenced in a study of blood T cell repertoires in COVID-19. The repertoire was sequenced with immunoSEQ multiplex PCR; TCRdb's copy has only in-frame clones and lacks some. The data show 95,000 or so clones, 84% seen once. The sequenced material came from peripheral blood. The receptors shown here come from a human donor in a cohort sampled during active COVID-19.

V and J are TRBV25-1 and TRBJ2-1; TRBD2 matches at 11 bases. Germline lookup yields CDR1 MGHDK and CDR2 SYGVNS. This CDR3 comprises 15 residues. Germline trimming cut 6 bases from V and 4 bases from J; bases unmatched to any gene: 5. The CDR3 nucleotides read TGTGCCAGCAGGGGGACTAGCGGAATATACAATGAGCAGTTCTTC. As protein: CASRGTSGIYNEQFF. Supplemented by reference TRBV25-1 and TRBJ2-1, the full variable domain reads EADIYQTPRYLVIGTGKKITLECSQTMGHDKMYWYQQDPGMELHLIHYSYGVNSTEKGDLSSESTVSRIRTEHFPLTLESARPSHTSQYLCASRGTSGIYNEQFFGPGTRLTVL.

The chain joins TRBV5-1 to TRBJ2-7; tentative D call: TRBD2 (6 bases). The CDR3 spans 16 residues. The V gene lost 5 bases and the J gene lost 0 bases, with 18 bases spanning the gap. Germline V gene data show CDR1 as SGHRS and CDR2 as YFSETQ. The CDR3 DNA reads TGCGCCAGCAGGCCTGCCCAGCGGGTGAGCTCCTACGAGCAGTACTTC. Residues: CASRPAQRVSSYEQYF.

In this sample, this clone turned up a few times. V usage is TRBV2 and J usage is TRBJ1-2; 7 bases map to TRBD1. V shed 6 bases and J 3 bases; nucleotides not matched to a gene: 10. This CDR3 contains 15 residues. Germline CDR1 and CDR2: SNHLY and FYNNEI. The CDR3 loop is CASRSLGGSDYGYTF. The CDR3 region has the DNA TGTGCCAGCAGGTCGTTAGGGGGCTCTGACTATGGCTACACCTTC.

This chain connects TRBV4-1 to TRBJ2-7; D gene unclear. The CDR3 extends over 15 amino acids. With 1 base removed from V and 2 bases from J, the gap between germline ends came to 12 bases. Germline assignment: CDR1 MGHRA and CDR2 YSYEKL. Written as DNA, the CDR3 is TGCGCCAGCAGCCAAGGTCTAACCCTCCCCTACGAGCAGTACTTC. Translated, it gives CASSQGLTLPYEQYF.

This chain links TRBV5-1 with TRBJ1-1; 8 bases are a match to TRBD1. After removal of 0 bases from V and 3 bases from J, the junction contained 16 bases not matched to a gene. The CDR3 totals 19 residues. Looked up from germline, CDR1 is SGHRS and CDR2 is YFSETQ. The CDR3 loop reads CASSLVGAGQEFRYTEAFF. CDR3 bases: TGCGCCAGCAGCTTGGTGGGGGCGGGACAGGAGTTCCGTTACACTGAAGCTTTCTTT.

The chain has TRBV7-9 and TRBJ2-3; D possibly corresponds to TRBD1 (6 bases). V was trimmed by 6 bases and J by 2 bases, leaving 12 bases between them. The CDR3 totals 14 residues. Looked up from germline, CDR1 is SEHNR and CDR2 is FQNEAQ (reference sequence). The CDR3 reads CASSPGAATDTQYF. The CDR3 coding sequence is TGTGCCAGCAGTCCAGGGGCAGCCACAGATACGCAGTATTTT.

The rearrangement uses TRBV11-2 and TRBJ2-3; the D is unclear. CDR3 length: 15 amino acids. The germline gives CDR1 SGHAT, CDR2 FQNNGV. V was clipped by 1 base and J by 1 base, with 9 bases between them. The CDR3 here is CASSLGGRGTDTQYF. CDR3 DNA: TGTGCCAGCAGCTTAGGAGGTAGAGGCACAGATACGCAGTATTTT.

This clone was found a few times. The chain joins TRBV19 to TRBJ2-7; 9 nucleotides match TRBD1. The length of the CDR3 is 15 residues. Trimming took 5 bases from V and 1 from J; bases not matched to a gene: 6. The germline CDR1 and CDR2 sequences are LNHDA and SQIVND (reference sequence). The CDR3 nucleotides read TGTGCCAGTAGTCCCAGGGACAGGGCTTCCTACGAGCAGTACTTC. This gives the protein CASSPRDRASYEQYF.

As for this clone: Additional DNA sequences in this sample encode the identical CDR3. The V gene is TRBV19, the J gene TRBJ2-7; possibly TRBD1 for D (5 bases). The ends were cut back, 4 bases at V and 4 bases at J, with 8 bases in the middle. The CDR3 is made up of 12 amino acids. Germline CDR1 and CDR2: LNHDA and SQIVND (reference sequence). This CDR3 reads CASSTQGYEQYF. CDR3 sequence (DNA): TGTGCCAGTAGTACCCAGGGTTACGAGCAGTACTTC.

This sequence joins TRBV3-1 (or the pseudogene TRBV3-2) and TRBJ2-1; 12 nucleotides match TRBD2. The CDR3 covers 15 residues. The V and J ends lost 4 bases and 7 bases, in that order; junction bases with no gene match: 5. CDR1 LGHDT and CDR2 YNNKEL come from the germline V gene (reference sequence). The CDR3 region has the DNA TGTGCCAGCAGCCCGAGGACTAGCGGGATGAATGAGCAGTTCTTC. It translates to CASSPRTSGMNEQFF.

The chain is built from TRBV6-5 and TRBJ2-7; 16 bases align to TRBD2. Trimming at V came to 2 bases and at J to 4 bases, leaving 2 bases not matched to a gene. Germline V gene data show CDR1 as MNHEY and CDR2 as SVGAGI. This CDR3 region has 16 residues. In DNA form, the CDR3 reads TGTGCCAGCAGTTACCGGGGACTAGCGGGAGGGTACGAGCAGTACTTC. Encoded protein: CASSYRGLAGGYEQYF.

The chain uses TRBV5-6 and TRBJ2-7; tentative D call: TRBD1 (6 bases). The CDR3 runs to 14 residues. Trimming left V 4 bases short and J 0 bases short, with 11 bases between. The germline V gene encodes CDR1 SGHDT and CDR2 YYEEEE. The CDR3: CASSRRQASYEQYF. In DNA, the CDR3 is TGTGCCAGCAGCCGGAGACAGGCCTCCTACGAGCAGTACTTC.

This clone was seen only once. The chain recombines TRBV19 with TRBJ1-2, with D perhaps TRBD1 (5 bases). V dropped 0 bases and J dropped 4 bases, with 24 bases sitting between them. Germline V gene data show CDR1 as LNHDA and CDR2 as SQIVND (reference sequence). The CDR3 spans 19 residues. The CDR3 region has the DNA TGTGCCAGTAGTATAGATAGGCCCCGGGGGACCGATCCTCCCTATGGCTACACCTTC. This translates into CASSIDRPRGTDPPYGYTF. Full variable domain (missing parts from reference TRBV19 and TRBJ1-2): DGGITQSPKYLFRKEGQNVTLSCEQNLNHDAMYWYRQDPGQGLRLIYYSQIVNDFQKGDIAEGYSVSREKKESFPLTVTSAQKNPTAFYLCASSIDRPRGTDPPYGYTFGSGTRLTVV.

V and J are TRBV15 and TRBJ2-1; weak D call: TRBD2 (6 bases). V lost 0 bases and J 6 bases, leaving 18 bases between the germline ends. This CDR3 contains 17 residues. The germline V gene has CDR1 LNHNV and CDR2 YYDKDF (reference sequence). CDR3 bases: TGTGCCACCAGCAGAGATAGGGCCGGGGGAGTACGCAATGAGCAGTTCTTC. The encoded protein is CATSRDRAGGVRNEQFF.

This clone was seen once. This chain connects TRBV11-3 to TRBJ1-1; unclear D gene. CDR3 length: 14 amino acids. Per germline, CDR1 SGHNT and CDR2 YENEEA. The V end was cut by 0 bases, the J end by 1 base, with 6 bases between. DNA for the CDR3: TGTGCCAGCAGCTTAGACACGGGGAACACTGAAGCTTTCTTT. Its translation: CASSLDTGNTEAFF.

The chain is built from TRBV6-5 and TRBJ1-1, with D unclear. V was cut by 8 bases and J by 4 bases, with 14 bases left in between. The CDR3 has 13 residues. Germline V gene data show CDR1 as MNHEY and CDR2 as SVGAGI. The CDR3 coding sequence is TGTGCCAGCCTGGAGCCCTCGGGCACTGAAGCTTTCTTT. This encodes CASLEPSGTEAFF.

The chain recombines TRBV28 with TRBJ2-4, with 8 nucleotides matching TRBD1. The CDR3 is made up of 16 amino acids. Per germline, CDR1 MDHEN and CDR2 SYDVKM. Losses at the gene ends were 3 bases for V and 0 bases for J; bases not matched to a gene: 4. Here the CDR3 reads CASSLSGTGAKNIQYF. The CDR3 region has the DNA TGTGCCAGCAGTTTGTCCGGGACAGGAGCCAAAAACATTCAGTACTTC. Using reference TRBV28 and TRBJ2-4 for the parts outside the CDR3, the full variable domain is DVKVTQSSRYLVKRTGEKVFLECVQDMDHENMFWYRQDPGLGLRLIYFSYDVKMKEKGDIPEGYSVSREKKERFSLILESASTNQTSMYLCASSLSGTGAKNIQYFGAGTRLSVL.

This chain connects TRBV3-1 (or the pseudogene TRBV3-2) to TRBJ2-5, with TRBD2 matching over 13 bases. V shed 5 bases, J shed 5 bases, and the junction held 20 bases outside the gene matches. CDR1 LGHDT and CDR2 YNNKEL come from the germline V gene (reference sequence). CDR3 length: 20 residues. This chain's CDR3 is CASSETGTSGKGGMWETQYF. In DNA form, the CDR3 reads TGTGCCAGCAGCGAAACCGGGACTAGCGGGAAAGGTGGGATGTGGGAGACCCAGTACTTC.

CDR3 bases: TGTGCCAGCAGCGGGACTAGCCCCCCCACCGGGGAGCTGTTTTTT. Protein product: CASSGTSPPTGELFF. The rearrangement uses TRBV11-2 and TRBJ2-2; TRBD2 matches 9 bases. With 5 bases clipped from V and 4 bases from J, the junction kept 5 bases outside the gene matches. The CDR3 has 15 residues. Germline loops: CDR1 SGHAT, CDR2 FQNNGV.

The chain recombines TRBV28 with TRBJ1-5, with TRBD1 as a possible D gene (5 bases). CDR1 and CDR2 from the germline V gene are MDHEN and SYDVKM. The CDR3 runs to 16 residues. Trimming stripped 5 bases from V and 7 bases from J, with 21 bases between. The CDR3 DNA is TGTGCCAGCAGTCTTATTCGGAGGGGTTTTAGCCAGCCCCAGCATTTT. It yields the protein CASSLIRRGFSQPQHF.

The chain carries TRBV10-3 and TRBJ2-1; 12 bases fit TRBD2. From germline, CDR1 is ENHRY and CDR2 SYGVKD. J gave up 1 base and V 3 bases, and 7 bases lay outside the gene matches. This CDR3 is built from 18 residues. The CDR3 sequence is CAISDWTSGKGSYNEQFF. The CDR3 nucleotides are TGTGCCATCAGTGACTGGACTAGCGGGAAAGGGTCCTACAATGAGCAGTTCTTC.

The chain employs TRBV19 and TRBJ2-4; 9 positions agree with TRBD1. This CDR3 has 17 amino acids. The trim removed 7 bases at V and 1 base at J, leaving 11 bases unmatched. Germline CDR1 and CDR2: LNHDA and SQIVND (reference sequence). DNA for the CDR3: TGTGCCAGTACGAGACAGGGGGACCGGTTGGCCAAAAACATTCAGTACTTC. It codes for CASTRQGDRLAKNIQYF.

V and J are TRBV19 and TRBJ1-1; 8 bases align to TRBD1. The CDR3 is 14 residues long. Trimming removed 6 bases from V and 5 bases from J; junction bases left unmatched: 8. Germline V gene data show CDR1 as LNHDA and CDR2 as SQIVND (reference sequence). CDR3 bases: TGTGCCAGTAGGCCGCGACAGGGGTTGACTGAAGCTTTCTTT. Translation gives CASRPRQGLTEAFF.

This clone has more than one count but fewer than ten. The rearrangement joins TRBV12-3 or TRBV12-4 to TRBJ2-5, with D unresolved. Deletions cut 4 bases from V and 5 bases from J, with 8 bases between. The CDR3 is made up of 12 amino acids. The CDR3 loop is CASSSAGETQYF. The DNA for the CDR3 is TGTGCCAGCAGTTCCGCAGGCGAGACCCAGTACTTC.

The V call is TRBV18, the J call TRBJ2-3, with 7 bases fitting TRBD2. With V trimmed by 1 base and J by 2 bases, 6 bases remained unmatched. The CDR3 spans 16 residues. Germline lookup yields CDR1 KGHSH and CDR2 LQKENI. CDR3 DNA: TGTGCCAGCTCACCACTGCCTAGCGGAGTCACAGATACGCAGTATTTT. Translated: CASSPLPSGVTDTQYF.